This T cell receptor (beta chain) came from a study of OX40 agonist ivuxolimab in advanced cancers. Overall study context: Patients' therapy was ivuxolimab, an antibody that acts as an agonist of OX40 (CD134). Aged about 23 to 90 with a mean of approximately 60 years, they were less than 90% male. Study outcomes and limitations: Several nonresponders also turned out to have low normalized T-cell clonal expansion.

In the case of this clone: Antigen specificity is unknown.

Patients had blood sampled at baseline and again on cycle 4 day 1 and cycle 7 day 1. Assay: immunoSEQ multiplex PCR; the TCRdb copy retains only in-frame clones and omits some. The table has about 100,000 clones, almost 90% seen once. The germline V gene has CDR1 ENHRY and CDR2 SYGVKD. Losses at the gene ends were 4 bases for V and 6 bases for J; bases not matched to a gene: 2. This CDR3 region has 13 residues. The clonotype originates from an adult with an advanced solid tumor such as melanoma, head and neck, liver or kidney cancer. The chain employs TRBV10-3 and TRBJ2-1; 8 positions agree with TRBD1. This specimen consisted of CD4+ or CD8+ T cells sorted from blood, obtained in a trial of the OX40 agonist ivuxolimab. Here the CDR3 reads CAISGTGPNEQFF. The CDR3 DNA reads TGTGCCATCAGTGGGACAGGGCCCAATGAGCAGTTCTTC.